These 20 T cell receptor beta chains originate from one sample sequenced in a study of low-dose radiotherapy and immunotherapy resistance in tumors. TRAV and TRBV primers primed cDNA for both TCRalpha and TCRbeta. TCR amplification used 15 to 20 PCR cycles, a constant-region primer and a V-primer adapter. TCRdb re-called the reads through MiXCR, storing one row per CDR3 protein. The repertoire holds 65,000 to 100,000 distinct CDR3 sequences, with roughly a sixth as singletons. Indicated time point: before trial treatment. Sequencing was performed on PBMCs, taken before treatment. These receptors all come from a male donor with prostate cancer.

This clonotype has a count of ten or more. This chain links TRBV9 with TRBJ2-3, with 10 bases matching TRBD2. This CDR3 is 16 amino acids long. CDR1 is SGDLS and CDR2 is YYNGEE in the germline V gene. The ends lost 4 bases at V and 1 base at J; junction bases unmatched: 6. CDR3 sequence reads: CASSPTTSGGTDTQYF. CDR3 DNA sequence: TGTGCCAGCAGCCCTACCACTAGCGGGGGCACAGATACGCAGTATTTT.

The gene calls are TRBV5-1 and TRBJ2-1, with 7 bases identical to TRBD2. The CDR3 has 14 residues. Germline CDR1 SGHRS, CDR2 YFSETQ. The V segment lost 9 bases and the J segment 6 bases; nucleotides outside the gene matches: 12. CDR3 nucleotides: TGCGCCACCCAGAGGACTAGAGAGGTCAATGAGCAGTTCTTC. Encoded protein: CATQRTREVNEQFF.

This clonotype was counted many times. This chain links TRBV5-1 with TRBJ2-6; D is possibly TRBD1 (6 bases). Looked up from germline, CDR1 is SGHRS and CDR2 is YFSETQ. The CDR3 has 16 residues. The V end lost 7 bases, the J end lost 0 bases, and 14 bases lay between the germline ends. CDR3 loop: CASAIGGLSGANVLTF. The CDR3 DNA is TGCGCCAGCGCGATAGGGGGTCTCTCTGGGGCCAACGTCCTGACTTTC.

This clonotype was recorded many times. The chain links TRBV10-2 to TRBJ2-3; D not resolved. V was pared by 2 bases and J by 5 bases, with 8 bases between. Germline V gene data show CDR1 as WSHSY and CDR2 as SAAADI. The CDR3 sequence is 13 residues long. The CDR3 DNA sequence: TGCGCCAGCAGTGAGGGCGGCCGAGATACGCAGTATTTT. Its protein product is CASSEGGRDTQYF.

This clonotype was seen ten or more times. The chain is built from TRBV20-1 and TRBJ1-5; D unclear. CDR1 is DFQATT, CDR2 SNEGSKA, per germline (reference sequence). The CDR3 extends over 13 amino acids. With 0 bases removed from V and 3 bases from J, the gap between germline ends came to 6 bases. The CDR3 sequence: CSAREDLNQPQHF. In nucleotides, the CDR3 is TGCAGTGCTAGAGAAGACCTCAATCAGCCCCAGCATTTT.

This clonotype was observed a few times. Just one base apart from a much larger clone, this may be a read error. The J gene is TRBJ2-1, the V gene TRBV5-6; no clear D. Germline CDR1 is SGHDT and CDR2 is YYEEEE. The CDR3 is 13 residues long. This CDR3 is CAGSSAPYNEQFF. The CDR3 nucleotides are TGTGCCGGCAGCTCCGCCCCCTACAATGAGCAGTTCTTC.

This clonotype was seen at least ten times. This is likely a read error, given that the CDR3 carries no conserved phenylalanine or tryptophan at its end. Because the CDR3's place on the DNA is in doubt, the DNA is left out and the CDR3 is given as listed by TCRdb. The chain is built from TRBV19 and TRBJ2-7; TRBD1 is the table's D call, not checked against the DNA. Germline-derived CDR1 and CDR2 are LNHDA and SQIVND (reference sequence). Counting both end residues, the CDR3 totals 11 amino acids. The CDR3 loop is CATQAAGDRPQ.

This clonotype was counted ten times or more. This chain links TRBV7-6 with TRBJ2-1; possibly TRBD2 for D (6 bases). The CDR3 has 15 residues. Trimming removed 1 base at V and 4 bases at J, with 11 bases between. Germline CDR1 and CDR2: SGHVS and FNYEAQ. CDR3 DNA: TGTGCCAGCAGCTTAGTGGCTAGCGAATACAATGAGCAGTTCTTC. This sequence encodes CASSLVASEYNEQFF.

This clonotype was detected many times. The rearrangement links TRBV6-2 or TRBV6-3 to TRBJ1-5; TRBD1 might be the D (5 bases). Trimming left V 2 bases short and J 7 bases short, with 15 bases between. Germline CDR1 MNHEY, CDR2 SVGEGT. CDR3 length: 15 residues. CDR3 protein: CASSYRGWGGQPQHF. In nucleotides, the CDR3 is TGTGCCAGCAGTTACAGGGGCTGGGGTGGGCAGCCCCAGCATTTT.

At least ten counts were recorded for this clonotype. V and J are TRBV25-1 and TRBJ2-5; 7 bases agree with TRBD1. This CDR3 is built from 14 residues. V lost 4 bases and J lost 0; bases outside the gene matches: 2. The germline V gene encodes CDR1 MGHDK and CDR2 SYGVNS. CDR3 in amino acids: CASSVTGHQETQYF. The CDR3 nucleotides are TGTGCCAGCAGTGTGACAGGGCACCAAGAGACCCAGTACTTC. The whole variable domain, remainder taken from reference TRBV25-1 and TRBJ2-5, is EADIYQTPRYLVIGTGKKITLECSQTMGHDKMYWYQQDPGMELHLIHYSYGVNSTEKGDLSSESTVSRIRTEHFPLTLESARPSHTSQYLCASSVTGHQETQYFGPGTRLLVL.

This clonotype showed up many times. V usage is TRBV11-3 and J usage is TRBJ2-1; tentative D call: TRBD2 (7 bases). Germline V gene sequence: CDR1 SGHNT, CDR2 YENEEA. CDR3 length equals 13 residues. V was trimmed by 4 bases and J by 6 bases, leaving 10 bases between them. The CDR3 protein is CASSWGGLNEQFF. The CDR3 DNA is TGTGCCAGCAGCTGGGGGGGGCTCAATGAGCAGTTCTTC.

This clonotype was observed many times. The chain recombines TRBV5-6 with TRBJ1-4; D not certain. Trimming took 0 bases from V and 8 from J, leaving 14 bases between them. The CDR3 is 15 residues long. CDR1 and CDR2 from the germline V gene are SGHDT and YYEEEE. CDR3 nucleotide sequence: TGTGCCAGCAGCTTGGTCGGCCGACTGGAGGAAAAACTGTTTTTT. It is translated as CASSLVGRLEEKLFF.

This clonotype showed up many times. The V gene is TRBV4-1, the J gene TRBJ2-2, with 10 bases matching TRBD2. Germline trimming cut 1 base from V and 6 bases from J; bases unmatched to any gene: 2. This CDR3 spans 15 amino acids. Looked up from germline, CDR1 is MGHRA and CDR2 is YSYEKL. CDR3 residues: CASSQVAGGAGELFF. CDR3 bases: TGCGCCAGCAGCCAAGTAGCGGGGGGAGCCGGGGAGCTGTTTTTT.

CDR3 residues: CASSYSRDQRGTFF. The CDR3 region has the DNA TGTGCCAGCAGTTACTCGAGAGACCAAAGGGGGACTTTCTTT. The V call is TRBV6-5, the J call TRBJ1-1; possibly TRBD1 for D (6 bases). CDR3 size: 14 residues. Trimming removed 0 bases from V and 12 bases from J, with 17 bases in between. Germline V gene sequence: CDR1 MNHEY, CDR2 SVGAGI.

This clonotype was recorded at least ten times. CDR3 sequence reads: CASSMITESTDTQYF. CDR3 coding DNA: TGTGCCAGCTCAATGATCACAGAGAGCACAGATACGCAGTATTTT. J is TRBJ2-3 and V is TRBV18; D not certain. V shed 5 bases and J shed 0 bases, with 12 bases lying between them. CDR3 length: 15 amino acids. Looked up from germline, CDR1 is KGHSH and CDR2 is LQKENI.

This clonotype appeared many times. The chain uses TRBV12-3 or TRBV12-4 and TRBJ1-6; 8 bases are a match to TRBD1. This CDR3 is built from 15 residues. Trimming cost V 6 bases and J 8 bases; bases outside gene matches: 9. The CDR3: CASRETGEGYSPLHF. CDR3 in DNA: TGTGCCAGCAGGGAGACAGGGGAAGGATATTCACCCCTCCACTTT.

The sample holds many counts of this clonotype. The chain has TRBV13 and TRBJ2-2; D is undetermined. The germline CDR1 and CDR2 sequences are PRHDT and FYEKMQ (reference sequence). V was trimmed by 0 bases and J by 1 base, leaving 0 bases between them. The CDR3 totals 13 residues. The CDR3 loop is CASSLGNTGELFF. CDR3 nucleotide sequence: TGTGCCAGCAGCTTAGGGAACACCGGGGAGCTGTTTTTT.

This clonotype appeared a few times. Given a far larger clone just one base away, this is likely a sequencing read error. The J gene is TRBJ2-7, the V gene TRBV6-4; D uncertain. Trimming removed 3 bases at V and 7 bases at J, with 19 bases between. The CDR3 runs to 15 residues. The V gene's germline CDR1 is MRHNA and CDR2 SNTAGT. The CDR3 nucleotides are TGTGCCAGCAGTGAACAGTTGAGCTCCTACAATGAGCAGTACTTC. This translates into CASSEQLSSYNEQYF.

This clonotype was found a few times. The chain employs TRBV9 and TRBJ2-3; the D gene is possibly TRBD2 (6 bases). Looked up from germline, CDR1 is SGDLS and CDR2 is YYNGEE. The length of the CDR3 is 15 residues. Trimming shortened V by 3 bases and J by 3 bases, and 14 bases separated the two germline ends. CDR3 sequence (DNA): TGTGCCAGCAGCGAAGGACTATCTGTGACAGATACGCAGTATTTT. Residues: CASSEGLSVTDTQYF.

This clonotype has a count of ten or more. This chain joins TRBV7-9 and TRBJ2-2, with D hard to call. Per germline, CDR1 SEHNR and CDR2 FQNEAQ (reference sequence). This CDR3 has 15 residues. V was pared by 3 bases and J by 2 bases, with 10 bases between. CDR3: CASSFGLPNTGELFF. In DNA, the CDR3 is TGTGCCAGCAGCTTTGGCCTTCCTAACACCGGGGAGCTGTTTTTT.